This T cell receptor (beta chain) was sequenced during a study of regulatory and conventional T cells in RAG deficiency (dated by TCRdb to 2015 to 2018). About the study as a whole: High-throughput TCR beta sequencing was used to compare the diversity and composition of the Treg, conventional CD4+ and CD8+ T cell repertoires of RAG-deficient patients with those of healthy controls. Overall study outcomes, separate from this receptor: Compared with control T-cell subpopulations, the RAG-deficient patients had markedly lower Shannon entropy and higher Simpson indices. Compared with controls, Omenn syndrome and CID/AS patients had roughly 100-fold fewer unique TCR beta sequences in Treg cells, whereas the reduction in the other subsets was around 10-fold. Shorter CDR3 lengths were found in all patient T-cell subsets, and >75% Treg-Tconv repertoire overlap at nucleotide and amino acid level was observed in Omenn syndrome patients. Some T-cell subset analyses were not performed for some subjects. Sorted CD25-high CD127-low cells from Omenn syndrome patients may represent peripherally activated cells rather than bona fide Treg cells.

Points on this clone: It lacks a known antigen. No qualities accompany the bases; no much larger clone lies one base away.

Library creation used the immunoSEQ multiplex PCR assay. Rearranged TCR beta chain products were amplified from the genomic DNA of sorted T-cell subsets and were then sequenced. Concerning the study's data processing: Shannon entropy and Simpson indices were used to quantify the repertoire diversity of productive TCR beta rearrangements. To assess clonal expansion, the frequencies of the 100 most abundant productive TCR beta clonotypes were added up as a share of total reads. The TRB repertoires were scored with a self-reactivity index built on which amino acids appear at CDR3beta positions 6 and 7. Two-way ANOVA was used for repertoire analyses, and Student t or Mann-Whitney tests were used for flow cytometric analyses. TCRdb took this table from immuneACCESS and kept in-frame rearrangements with V and J called. Such tables lack part of the clones; where checked against another copy, unresolved V genes explain under half of the gap, and the rest is unexplained. V and J calls and clone size are as listed in that table; D and trimming were resolved from the DNA. The sample profile shows over 15,000 clones; over 80% of them were found once. The ten largest clones take up approximately 1.4% of the sample.

Before genomic DNA was extracted, regulatory T cells were isolated from blood as CD4+CD25-high CD127-low cells. For repertoire analyses, the comparison group consisted of about 8 healthy control donors. The CDR3 starts with the cysteine, ends with the phenylalanine, and has 13 residues. The kept DNA is CDR3 alone, 39 bases in frame from the first base. Between the V and J ends, shortened by 6 bases and 4 bases respectively, the junction contains 12 bases. Looking up the germline V gene yields CDR1 MDHEN and CDR2 SYDVKM. The same data also contributed to another study, on regulatory T cells. Per the second study: The multiplex PCR used 52 forward TRBV primers and 13 reverse TRBJ primers, with assay-based and computational corrections for amplification bias. In patients, repertoires had restricted unique TRB V-J pairs and skewed V and J gene usage, with regulatory T cells showing the most marked changes. The study compared T-cell receptor beta repertoires of sorted regulatory, conventional CD4+ and CD8+ T cells in CD3G-deficient patients with those in healthy controls. Peripheral blood mononuclear cells were isolated by Ficoll density separation. Rearranged TRB loci were amplified from genomic DNA by multiplex PCR within the immunoSEQ assay. TRB amplicons were sequenced using an Illumina HiSeq platform. Custom algorithms error-filtered the raw sequences and aligned them to reference gene sequences, after which the immunoSEQ online tools were used for analysis. The frequencies of productive and nonproductive TRB rearrangements were evaluated among unique sequences as well as among total sequences. Groups were compared by t tests, Mann-Whitney tests or two-way ANOVA performed in Prism software.

Specimen: Tregs sorted from blood. The sequence was obtained from a human donor in good health. The chain employs TRBV28 and TRBJ1-2; the D segment could be TRBD1, given 5 matching bases. The CDR3 protein: CASRPIQGYGYTF. The sequence in DNA is TGTGCCAGCAGACCAATTCAGGGCTATGGCTACACCTTC.